What follows is one T cell receptor beta chain and its context. Its specificity is unknown. The table came from immunoSEQ multiplex PCR; TCRdb's copy has only in-frame clones and leaves some out. The profile shows about 26,000 clones, approximately 81% of them singletons. V lost 7 bases, J lost 3 bases, and 23 bases lay in between. Germline-derived CDR1 and CDR2 are MNHEY and SMNVEV (reference sequence). The CDR3 runs 17 residues. The source of the sample is a study of STAT5B mutations in CD4+ large granular lymphocyte leukemia. Study findings and constraints: Without putative leukemic clones, patient CD4-sorted repertoires remained more clonal than healthy CD4+ repertoires. 8/27 top patient clones versus 2/35 control clones were TRBV06-family. Higher CD4+ than CD8+ T-LGLL clonality might reflect small sample size.

Buffy coats from healthy blood donors served as controls. This rearrangement joins TRBV27 to TRBJ2-3; a weak D match, TRBD1 (6 bases). The sample consisted of CD4+ T cells from blood buffy coats. This sequence originates from a human donor in good health. CDR3 DNA sequence: TGTGCCAGCAACTCCTGGGGGCAGGGTCGGTTTACAGATACGCAGTATTTT. This codes for CASNSWGQGRFTDTQYF.